This T cell receptor (beta chain) was recorded in a study of STAT5B mutations in CD4+ large granular lymphocyte leukemia. Whole-study results and caveats: CD4-sorted patient repertoires seemed more clonal than healthy CD4+ repertoires. Top patient clones used TRBV06 genes more often: 8/27 versus 2/35 in controls.

Controls came from buffy coats of healthy blood donors. CDR1 and CDR2 (germline): SNHLY, FYNNEI. The trim removed 6 bases at V and 7 bases at J, leaving 9 bases unmatched. CDR3 size: 16 residues. Original handling: A productive frequency of 2.59 x 10-5 was the lowest detectable. Sequencing was performed with immunoSEQ multiplex PCR; in TCRdb, only in-frame clones are kept and a portion is missing. The V and J calls and the clone size are those of that table, but D and trimming were determined from the DNA. The table includes fewer than 45,000 clones, roughly 84% detected once. On this clone: Antigen: not known.

The source material was CD4+ T cells from blood buffy coats. The chain is built from TRBV2 and TRBJ1-6; 10 bases align to TRBD1. The source is a human donor in good health. The DNA of the CDR3 is TGTGCCAGCAGCCGGGACAGGGGTAGTACGAATTCACCCCTCCACTTT. This gives the protein CASSRDRGSTNSPLHF.